One and the same sample provided the 32 T cell receptor beta chains below, sequenced in a study of CD8 T cells in Susac syndrome. An input of roughly 0.45 to 1 ug of RNA was subjected to reverse transcription using random hexamers. MiXCR, applied by TCRdb to the immunoSEQ multiplex PCR reads, yields one record per CDR3 protein. The sample has 100,000 to 150,000 distinct CDR3 sequences, 90% to 95% seen once. Sequenced sample: CD4+ T cells from PBMCs. Every receptor here comes from a human donor with multiple sclerosis.

V gene TRBV6-5 combines with J gene TRBJ2-5, with 9 bases aligning to TRBD1. V lost 6 bases to trimming and J lost 4 bases; unmatched junction nucleotides: 9. Germline lookup yields CDR1 MNHEY and CDR2 SVGAGI. This CDR3 region has 15 residues. The CDR3 spells CASRLQGAGGETQYF. The DNA of the CDR3 is TGTGCCAGCAGGTTACAGGGGGCAGGGGGAGAGACCCAGTACTTC.

The rearrangement links TRBV7-2 to TRBJ1-3, with a weak D call TRBD1 (6 bases). The CDR3 has 15 residues. CDR1 is SGHTA and CDR2 is FQGNSA in the germline V gene. Trimming cost V 2 bases and J 0 bases, with 8 bases left between them. The CDR3 nucleotides are TGTGCCAGCAGCTTACAGGGGAGCTCTGGAAACACCATATATTTT. Its translation is CASSLQGSSGNTIYF.

The chain has TRBV10-3 and TRBJ1-6, with unresolved D. This CDR3 spans 14 amino acids. Germline CDR1 reads ENHRY; CDR2 reads SYGVKD. V lost 8 bases, J lost 10 bases, and 18 bases lay in between. The chain's CDR3 is CAIQGTGSGSPLHF. The CDR3 bases are TGTGCCATCCAAGGCACTGGTTCGGGGTCACCCCTCCACTTT.

The rearrangement links TRBV6-1 to TRBJ1-1, with unresolved D. Trimming stripped 6 bases from V and 3 bases from J, with 14 bases between. The CDR3 length is 14 residues. CDR1 is MNHNS, CDR2 SASEGT, per germline. CDR3 DNA: TGTGCCAGCAGCCCTAGGGCCCGGTACACTGAAGCTTTCTTT. It translates to CASSPRARYTEAFF.

This chain joins TRBV12-3 or TRBV12-4 and TRBJ2-1; 7 positions match TRBD1. The CDR3 spans 15 residues. J was trimmed by 5 bases and V by 6 bases; bases with no gene match: 10. For the CDR3, the DNA is TGTGCCAGCAGCCTGGACAGGATCGGAGACAATGAGCAGTTCTTC. It yields the protein CASSLDRIGDNEQFF.

This chain uses TRBV30 with TRBJ2-3; D is ambiguous. Germline loops: CDR1 GTSNPN, CDR2 SVGIG (reference sequence). V lost 2 bases, J lost 2 bases, and 8 bases lay in between. The CDR3 totals 13 residues. For the CDR3, the DNA is TGTGCCTGGAGTTCGCAGAACACAGATACGCAGTATTTT. Its translation: CAWSSQNTDTQYF.

The chain uses TRBV6-1 and TRBJ1-2; the match to TRBD1 covers 7 bases. V gave up 3 bases and J gave up 5 bases; unmatched junction bases: 3. This CDR3 has 13 residues. Germline-derived CDR1 and CDR2 are MNHNS and SASEGT. The DNA for the CDR3 is TGTGCCAGCAGTGAGGGACAGCCGTATGGCTACACCTTC. Amino acids: CASSEGQPYGYTF.

V gene TRBV5-1 combines with J gene TRBJ2-5; 10 bases are a match to TRBD1. This CDR3 is 16 amino acids long. Germline V gene sequence: CDR1 SGHRS, CDR2 YFSETQ. V lost 0 bases and J lost 1; bases outside the gene matches: 3. The CDR3 region is CASSLGQGAFQETQYF. DNA of the CDR3: TGCGCCAGCAGCTTGGGACAGGGGGCATTCCAAGAGACCCAGTACTTC.

The chain joins TRBV12-3 or TRBV12-4 to TRBJ1-2; D gene unclear. The CDR3 totals 13 residues. Trimming left V 3 bases short and J 4 bases short, with 9 bases between. CDR3 sequence reads: CASSLDQVYGYTF. DNA of the CDR3: TGTGCCAGCAGTTTGGATCAGGTCTATGGCTACACCTTC.

V usage is TRBV6-5 and J usage is TRBJ1-1; 8 nucleotides match TRBD1. In germline, CDR1 is MNHEY, CDR2 SVGAGI. The CDR3 spans 15 residues. The ends lost 6 bases at V and 4 bases at J; junction bases unmatched: 10. The CDR3 region is CASRITGGASTEAFF. Written as DNA, the CDR3 is TGTGCCAGCAGGATCACAGGGGGGGCCAGCACTGAAGCTTTCTTT.

The rearrangement uses TRBV27 and TRBJ2-3, with D maybe TRBD1 (6 bases). Germline values: CDR1 MNHEY, CDR2 SMNVEV (reference sequence). This CDR3 comprises 15 residues. Trimming pared 5 bases from V and 1 base from J, leaving 13 bases between. This chain's CDR3 is CASSKTGIRTDTQYF. The CDR3 DNA is TGTGCCAGCAGTAAGACAGGTATTCGCACAGATACGCAGTATTTT.

This chain uses TRBV19 with TRBJ1-2; TRBD1 matches at 7 bases. V shed 5 bases and J 6 bases; nucleotides not matched to a gene: 6. This CDR3 contains 13 residues. Germline assignment: CDR1 LNHDA and CDR2 SQIVND (reference sequence). The chain's CDR3 is CASSGGDRHGYTF. The CDR3 DNA is TGTGCCAGTAGTGGCGGGGACAGACATGGCTACACCTTC.

This rearrangement joins TRBV4-1 to TRBJ1-2; D may be TRBD1 (6 bases). CDR1 is MGHRA, CDR2 YSYEKL, per germline. The CDR3 has 17 amino acids. V lost 4 bases, J lost 1 base, and 19 bases lay in between. For the CDR3, the DNA is TGCGCCAGCAGCCTCACCGGACAGCCTAGATATAACTATGGCTACACCTTC. Protein product: CASSLTGQPRYNYGYTF.

The CDR3 reads CASSEWPERGQGKNTEAFF. The CDR3 DNA reads TGTGCCAGCAGTGAATGGCCCGAAAGGGGGCAGGGGAAGAACACTGAAGCTTTCTTT. The genes are TRBV25-1 and TRBJ1-1; TRBD1 agrees at 7 bases. The CDR3 has 19 residues. Germline CDR1 and CDR2: MGHDK and SYGVNS. With 1 base clipped from V and 1 base from J, the junction kept 15 bases outside the gene matches.

This sequence joins TRBV7-9 and TRBJ1-1; TRBD1 matches 7 bases. The CDR3 loop spans 16 amino acids. The junction had 11 bases not matched to a gene; V was cut back by 5 bases and J by 2 bases. The germline V gene has CDR1 SEHNR and CDR2 FQNEAQ (reference sequence). CDR3 sequence (DNA): TGTGCCAGCAGCCCTAGGCAGGGGGGGAAAAACACTGAAGCTTTCTTT. It translates to CASSPRQGGKNTEAFF.

The gene calls are TRBV12-3 or TRBV12-4 and TRBJ2-5; no clear D. The CDR3 sequence is 14 residues long. V lost 3 bases and J lost 0, with 8 bases in between. CDR3: CASSFTRYQETQYF. The CDR3 coding sequence is TGTGCCAGCAGTTTTACGAGGTACCAAGAGACCCAGTACTTC.

The chain carries TRBV30 and TRBJ1-5; D is possibly TRBD1 (5 bases). CDR1 and CDR2 (germline): GTSNPN, SVGIG (reference sequence). The V and J ends lost 1 base and 6 bases respectively, with 13 bases between them. The CDR3 totals 14 residues. The CDR3 spells CAWSAEEGPQPQHF. CDR3 in DNA: TGTGCCTGGAGTGCCGAGGAGGGACCTCAGCCCCAGCATTTT.

This chain links TRBV7-3 with TRBJ1-2; TRBD1 is a possible D gene (6 bases). The V gene lost 5 bases and the J gene lost 4 bases, with 17 bases spanning the gap. CDR3 length equals 15 residues. The V gene's germline CDR1 is SGHTA and CDR2 FQGTGA. CDR3 sequence: CASSPGGGAGYGYTF. Written as DNA, the CDR3 is TGTGCCAGCAGCCCAGGCGGGGGGGCAGGCTATGGCTACACCTTC.

This CDR3 is CASSLNPGQGTDTQYF. DNA of the CDR3: TGTGCCAGCAGCTTAAATCCGGGACAGGGCACAGATACGCAGTATTTT. This chain uses TRBV7-3 with TRBJ2-3; TRBD1 matches at 8 bases. V was pared by 1 base and J by 1 base, with 4 bases of the junction left unmatched. The CDR3 length is 16 residues. Germline CDR1 reads SGHTA; CDR2 reads FQGTGA.

The chain joins TRBV29-1 to TRBJ1-2, with D possibly TRBD1 on 5 matching bases. With 7 bases removed from V and 2 bases from J, the gap between germline ends came to 11 bases. Germline lookup yields CDR1 SQVTM and CDR2 ANQGSEA. The CDR3 spans 12 residues. This CDR3 reads CSGGDRNYGYTF. The CDR3 DNA is TGCAGCGGGGGGGATCGGAACTATGGCTACACCTTC. The full variable domain, in which reference TRBV29-1 and TRBJ1-2 provide the parts outside the CDR3, is SAVISQKPSRDICQRGTSLTIQCQVDSQVTMMFWYRQQPGQSLTLIATANQGSEATYESGFVIDKFPISRPNLTFSTLTVSNMSPEDSSIYLCSGGDRNYGYTFGSGTRLTVV.

The chain carries TRBV6-5 and TRBJ1-5, with unresolved D. This CDR3 comprises 14 residues. CDR1 is MNHEY, CDR2 SVGAGI, per germline. The ends were cut back, 0 bases at V and 5 bases at J, with 8 bases in the middle. The CDR3 loop is CASSYSRRDQPQHF. CDR3 DNA sequence: TGTGCCAGCAGTTACTCGAGGAGGGATCAGCCCCAGCATTTT.

This rearrangement joins TRBV15 to TRBJ2-1; the match to TRBD1 covers 7 bases. This CDR3 is built from 16 residues. The germline V gene has CDR1 LNHNV and CDR2 YYDKDF (reference sequence). With V trimmed by 0 bases and J by 4 bases, 6 bases remained unmatched. This CDR3 reads CATSRDAGTAYNEQFF. The CDR3 DNA reads TGTGCCACCAGCAGAGATGCCGGGACAGCTTACAATGAGCAGTTCTTC.

This clonotype occurred once. The J gene is TRBJ2-7, the V gene TRBV6-6; D ambiguous. V was cut by 2 bases and J by 6 bases, with 11 bases left in between. Germline CDR1 reads MNHNY; CDR2 reads SVGAGI (reference sequence). The CDR3 has 13 residues. The CDR3 region is CASSYAYEAEQYF. The DNA for the CDR3 is TGTGCCAGCAGTTACGCGTACGAGGCCGAGCAGTACTTC.

CDR3 residues: CSAQGGAGQPQHF. CDR3 nucleotides: TGCAGTGCCCAGGGGGGGGCCGGCCAGCCCCAGCATTTT. The rearrangement links TRBV20-1 to TRBJ1-5, with 7 bases aligning to TRBD1. V lost 6 bases, J lost 7 bases, and 9 bases stayed unmatched. This CDR3 spans 13 amino acids. Germline V CDR1 and CDR2: DFQATT, SNEGSKA (reference sequence).

This clonotype was detected only once. In nucleotides, the CDR3 is TGTGCCAGCAGTGAAGGAACTCGAGGGGAAGAGACCCAGTACTTC. It translates to CASSEGTRGEETQYF. V and J are TRBV2 and TRBJ2-5, with D perhaps TRBD1 or TRBD2 (5 bases each). This CDR3 comprises 15 residues. The V and J ends lost 1 base and 3 bases respectively, with 12 bases between them. Germline V lookup: CDR1 SNHLY, CDR2 FYNNEI.

This chain connects TRBV11-2 to TRBJ2-7, with D possibly being TRBD1 (6 bases). The CDR3 sequence is 14 residues long. In germline, CDR1 is SGHAT, CDR2 FQNNGV. Trimming removed 0 bases from V and 7 bases from J, with 13 bases in between. The CDR3 DNA follows: TGTGCCAGCAGCTTAGACACAGGGTTGTGGGAGCAGTACTTC. Protein product: CASSLDTGLWEQYF.

The rearrangement uses TRBV29-1 and TRBJ2-5; the D is unclear. Germline V gene sequence: CDR1 SQVTM, CDR2 ANQGSEA. The V and J ends lost 4 bases and 5 bases respectively, with 17 bases between them. The CDR3 is 14 residues long. The CDR3 DNA sequence: TGCAGCGTTGTGGCTACGTCCCATAGGGAGACCCAGTACTTC. Amino acid sequence: CSVVATSHRETQYF.

The rearrangement links TRBV30 to TRBJ1-1; D possibly corresponds to TRBD1 (5 bases). The CDR3 is 12 amino acids. V was clipped by 2 bases and J by 5 bases, with 9 bases between them. Germline CDR1 reads GTSNPN; CDR2 reads SVGIG (reference sequence). CDR3 DNA sequence: TGTGCCTGGAGTTCGACAGAAACTGAAGCTTTCTTT. Protein sequence: CAWSSTETEAFF.

There are a few counts of this clonotype. CDR3 nucleotide sequence: TGTGCCAGCTCCGGACAGGGATATGGCTACACCTTC. Translating it yields CASSGQGYGYTF. The chain carries TRBV18 and TRBJ1-2; the match to TRBD1 covers 8 bases. Per the germline V gene, CDR1 is KGHSH and CDR2 is LQKENI. V trimming: 6 bases; J trimming: 5 bases; junction bases outside the gene matches: 2. The CDR3 has 12 residues.

The rearrangement joins TRBV6-4 to TRBJ2-7; D unresolved. Trimming took off 7 bases at V and 0 bases at J, with 13 bases between the two ends. CDR1 and CDR2 (germline): MRHNA, SNTAGT. This CDR3 contains 14 residues. The CDR3 is CASKTDASSYEQYF. The CDR3 region has the DNA TGTGCCAGCAAGACCGACGCGAGCTCCTACGAGCAGTACTTC.

V is TRBV4-3 and J is TRBJ1-1; D remains unclear. The CDR3 length is 13 residues. Trimming pared 0 bases from V and 11 bases from J, leaving 13 bases between. Germline loops: CDR1 LGHNA, CDR2 YSLEER. The CDR3 protein is CASSQEAENLAFF. CDR3 nucleotide sequence: TGCGCCAGCAGCCAAGAGGCGGAGAATCTGGCTTTCTTT.

The chain uses TRBV7-3 and TRBJ2-5; TRBD1 agrees at 8 bases. This CDR3 is built from 14 residues. The V gene's germline CDR1 is SGHTA and CDR2 FQGTGA. With V trimmed by 5 bases and J by 3 bases, 5 bases remained unmatched. In DNA form, the CDR3 reads TGTGCCAGCAGCCGCGGACAGGGCAAAGAGACCCAGTACTTC. It specifies CASSRGQGKETQYF.